The entry below describes one T cell receptor (beta chain). Selected positively for CCR7 and CD45RO-negative, naive CD8 cells excluded terminally differentiated effector memory CD45RA+ cells. The assay was immunoSEQ multiplex PCR, and TCRdb's table has in-frame clones only and misses some. This sample has under 2,000,000 clones; about 95% occur once, and the top ten carry 1% to 1.5%. This entry belongs to a study of shared clonotypes between healthy human individuals. The CDR3 has 14 amino acids. From germline, CDR1 is SGHDN and CDR2 FVKESK. V was cut by 0 bases and J by 2 bases, with 8 bases left in between.

The receptor was derived from a man aged 18 to 29 in good health. Input material: naive CD8+ T cells sorted from blood. The V call is TRBV14, the J call TRBJ2-7; no clear D gene. The DNA for the CDR3 is TGTGCCAGCAGCCAAGACATGAATACCTACGAGCAGTACTTC. Its translation: CASSQDMNTYEQYF. Full variable domain (outside the CDR3, taken from reference TRBV14 and TRBJ2-7): EAGVTQFPSHSVIEKGQTVTLRCDPISGHDNLYWYRRVMGKEIKFLLHFVKESKQDESGMPNNRFLAERTGGTYSTLKVQPAELEDSGVYFCASSQDMNTYEQYFGPGTRLTVT.